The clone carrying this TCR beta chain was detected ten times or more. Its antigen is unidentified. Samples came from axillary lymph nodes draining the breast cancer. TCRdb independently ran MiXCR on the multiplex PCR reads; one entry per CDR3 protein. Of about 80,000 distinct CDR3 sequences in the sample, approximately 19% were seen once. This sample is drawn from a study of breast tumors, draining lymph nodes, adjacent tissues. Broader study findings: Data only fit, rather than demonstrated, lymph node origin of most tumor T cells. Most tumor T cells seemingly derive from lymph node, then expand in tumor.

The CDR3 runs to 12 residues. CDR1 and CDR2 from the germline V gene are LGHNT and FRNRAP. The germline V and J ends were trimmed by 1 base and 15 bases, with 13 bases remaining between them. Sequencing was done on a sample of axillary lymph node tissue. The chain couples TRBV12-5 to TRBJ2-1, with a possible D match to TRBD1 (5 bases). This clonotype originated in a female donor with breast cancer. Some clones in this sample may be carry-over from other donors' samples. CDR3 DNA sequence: TGTGCTAGTGGTTTGGACGGACAAGATCGGTTCTTC. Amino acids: CASGLDGQDRFF.